The 20 T cell receptor beta chains presented below share a single source sample, sequenced in a study of T-cell reconstitution after alpha-beta-depleted transplantation in children (dated by TCRdb to between 2015 and 2016). The library was made by PCR. Sequencing took place on an Illumina HiSeq 2500. TCR library preparation used molecular barcoding, with unique molecular identifiers applied to normalize quantification of the TCRbeta repertoire. TCRdb took the public reads, trimmed them with fastp at Q25, ran MiXCR for clone calling and kept in-frame beta chains. Each CDR3 protein appears once, grouped with its most common genes and DNA. The sample table contains approximately 230,000 distinct CDR3 sequences; only one count was recorded for roughly a quarter of them. The leading ten clones occupy about 2.6% of the sample. This specimen's treatment or condition label, interpreted: allogeneic hematopoietic cell transplantation with graft depleted of TCRalphabeta T cells and CD19 B cells.

The input for sequencing was PBMCs, taken before TCRalphabeta/CD19-depleted stem cell transplant. The receptors shown here come from a girl aged 2 to 10 with Fanconi anemia, due to receive a stem cell transplant.

This clonotype was found many times. This sequence joins TRBV29-1 and TRBJ2-7; D is unresolved. This CDR3 comprises 12 residues. V lost 5 bases and J lost 3, with 11 bases in between. The V gene's germline CDR1 is SQVTM and CDR2 ANQGSEA. The CDR3 DNA follows: TGCAGCGTTCTAAGTCTAGGCTACGAGCAGTACTTC. Translated, it gives CSVLSLGYEQYF.

This clonotype has just a few counts. The gene calls are TRBV20-1 and TRBJ2-2, with D unresolved. Germline-derived CDR1 and CDR2 are DFQATT and SNEGSKA (reference sequence). The CDR3 loop spans 13 amino acids. Trimming shortened V by 3 bases and J by 4 bases, and 9 bases separated the two germline ends. The CDR3 is CSARGSSTGELFF. CDR3 nucleotide sequence: TGCAGTGCTAGGGGTAGCAGCACCGGGGAGCTGTTTTTT.

This clonotype came up many times. This chain uses TRBV12-3 or TRBV12-4 with TRBJ2-7, with 9 bases lining up with TRBD1. V was clipped by 3 bases and J by 5 bases; unmatched bases: 5. There are 14 residues in the CDR3. For the CDR3, the DNA is TGTGCCAGCAGTTTGCACGGGACAGGGAACGAGCAGTACTTC. It codes for CASSLHGTGNEQYF.

This clonotype was detected ten times or more. The V and J genes are TRBV29-1 and TRBJ1-1, with D maybe TRBD1 (5 bases). The CDR3 extends over 13 amino acids. V was pared by 4 bases and J by 5 bases, with 14 bases between. Germline-derived CDR1 and CDR2 are SQVTM and ANQGSEA. CDR3 coding DNA: TGCAGCGTTGGGCAGGCAGGGAGTACTGAAGCTTTCTTT. Its translation is CSVGQAGSTEAFF.

This clonotype appeared many times. The chain is built from TRBV29-1 and TRBJ2-1; possible D gene TRBD2, 5 bases. The CDR3 sequence is 13 residues long. Germline V CDR1 and CDR2: SQVTM, ANQGSEA. V was pared by 4 bases and J by 0 bases, with 7 bases between. The DNA for the CDR3 is TGCAGCGTTGGACGGGACTCCTACAATGAGCAGTTCTTC. Protein: CSVGRDSYNEQFF.

A few counts support this clonotype. This chain links TRBV6-1 with TRBJ1-2, with D unclear. The germline V gene has CDR1 MNHNS and CDR2 SASEGT. The CDR3 sequence is 10 residues long. V lost 5 bases, J lost 2 bases, and 0 bases lay in between. The CDR3 protein is CASSNYGYTF. In DNA form, the CDR3 reads TGTGCCAGCAGTAACTATGGCTACACCTTC.

This clonotype was observed at least ten times. The genes are TRBV5-1 and TRBJ2-5; 10 bases are shared with TRBD1. CDR1 SGHRS and CDR2 YFSETQ come from the germline V gene. The CDR3 is 16 residues long. J was trimmed by 3 bases and V by 6 bases; bases with no gene match: 11. In DNA, the CDR3 is TGCGCCAGCAAGGAACCGACAGGGGGCGGCGAAGAGACCCAGTACTTC. Translation: CASKEPTGGGEETQYF.

This clonotype has ten or more counts. The chain carries TRBV10-1 and TRBJ2-5; 8 nucleotides line up with TRBD2. V shed 7 bases and J 3 bases; nucleotides not matched to a gene: 16. Germline-derived CDR1 and CDR2 are WNHNN and SYGVQD (reference sequence). The CDR3 is made up of 17 amino acids. CDR3 region: CASTYKPGTSVEETQYF. Here the CDR3 DNA reads TGCGCCAGCACCTACAAACCCGGGACTAGTGTGGAAGAGACCCAGTACTTC.

This rearrangement joins TRBV7-8 to TRBJ2-7; 12 bases match TRBD1. The germline V gene has CDR1 SGHVS and CDR2 FQNEAQ. The CDR3 is 15 residues long. Trimming at V came to 3 bases and at J to 7 bases, leaving 7 bases not matched to a gene. The CDR3 DNA follows: TGTGCCAGCAGCTTCCCGGGACAGGGGGCTAAAGAGCAGTACTTC. This sequence encodes CASSFPGQGAKEQYF.

This clonotype occurred many times. The V gene is TRBV7-6, the J gene TRBJ2-3; D is possibly TRBD2 (7 bases). CDR1 is SGHVS, CDR2 FNYEAQ, per germline. V lost 3 bases to trimming and J lost 4 bases, with 11 bases between them. The CDR3 extends over 14 amino acids. The CDR3 region has the DNA TGTGCCAGCAGCTTCCCCGGGGGGCCAGATACGCAGTATTTT. Protein: CASSFPGGPDTQYF.

The CDR3 DNA reads as TGCAGCGTTGAACCTGGCGAAGGGACCCAGTACTTC. Protein product: CSVEPGEGTQYF. The chain uses TRBV29-1 and TRBJ2-5; D unresolved. The CDR3 covers 12 residues. The germline V gene encodes CDR1 SQVTM and CDR2 ANQGSEA. V shed 2 bases and J shed 7 bases, with 11 bases lying between them.

The chain is built from TRBV28 and TRBJ2-7, with 7 bases aligning to TRBD2. The CDR3 extends over 17 amino acids. After removal of 2 bases from V and 4 bases from J, the junction contained 14 bases not matched to a gene. Germline loops: CDR1 MDHEN, CDR2 SYDVKM. CDR3 nucleotides: TGTGCCAGCAGTTTAAGGACTAGTCTCCCATCCCGATACGAGCAGTACTTC. The encoded protein is CASSLRTSLPSRYEQYF. The full variable domain, with the rest looked up from reference TRBV28 and TRBJ2-7, is DVKVTQSSRYLVKRTGEKVFLECVQDMDHENMFWYRQDPGLGLRLIYFSYDVKMKEKGDIPEGYSVSREKKERFSLILESASTNQTSMYLCASSLRTSLPSRYEQYFGPGTRLTVT.

The V gene is TRBV9, the J gene TRBJ2-7; D remains ambiguous. CDR1 is SGDLS and CDR2 is YYNGEE in the germline V gene. The CDR3 extends over 11 amino acids. V was pared by 4 bases and J by 5 bases, with 7 bases between. This CDR3 is CASSMDHEQYF. Here the CDR3 DNA reads TGTGCCAGCAGCATGGACCACGAGCAGTACTTC.

This chain uses TRBV5-1 with TRBJ2-7, with 8 bases aligning to TRBD1. The J segment lost 7 bases and the V segment lost 3 bases, leaving 9 bases of the junction unmatched. The CDR3 has 14 residues. Germline CDR1 SGHRS, CDR2 YFSETQ. CDR3 region: CASSSIKDRVEQYF. CDR3 in DNA: TGCGCCAGCAGCTCGATCAAGGACAGGGTGGAGCAGTACTTC.

The sample holds many counts of this clonotype. The rearrangement uses TRBV12-3 or TRBV12-4 and TRBJ2-3; D gene ambiguous. This CDR3 region has 11 residues. Trimming removed 6 bases from V and 5 bases from J, with 6 bases in between. The CDR3 nucleotides are TGTGCCAGCAGAAATGTAGATACGCAGTATTTT. Residues: CASRNVDTQYF.

There are a few counts of this clonotype. The chain's CDR3 is CATQDTPNYGYTF. CDR3 in DNA: TGTGCCACCCAGGACACTCCTAACTATGGCTACACCTTC. The gene calls are TRBV2 and TRBJ1-2; perhaps TRBD1 as D (5 bases). The V and J ends lost 10 bases and 0 bases respectively, with 12 bases between them. The CDR3 has 13 residues. The germline gives CDR1 SNHLY, CDR2 FYNNEI.

The V call is TRBV9, the J call TRBJ2-7; maybe TRBD1 (5 bases). The CDR3 is made up of 14 amino acids. V was cut by 2 bases and J by 3 bases, with 12 bases left in between. The V gene's germline CDR1 is SGDLS and CDR2 YYNGEE. The CDR3 protein is CASSVSPQGYEQYF. CDR3 DNA: TGTGCCAGCAGCGTCTCCCCTCAGGGCTACGAGCAGTACTTC.

V and J are TRBV2 and TRBJ2-7; 8 nucleotides agree with TRBD2. The CDR3 runs to 13 residues. With V trimmed by 5 bases and J by 5 bases, 5 bases remained unmatched. Per germline, CDR1 SNHLY and CDR2 FYNNEI. The CDR3 is CASSSGGSDEQYF. The DNA of the CDR3 is TGTGCCAGCAGTAGCGGGGGCTCTGACGAGCAGTACTTC.

This clonotype appeared a few times. The V call is TRBV11-3, the J call TRBJ2-1; 11 bases align to TRBD2. V was clipped by 3 bases and J by 7 bases; unmatched bases: 5. CDR1 is SGHNT and CDR2 is YENEEA in the germline V gene. The CDR3 is made up of 15 amino acids. In DNA form, the CDR3 reads TGTGCCAGCAGCTTCCGACTAGCGGGGAGGAATGAGCAGTTCTTC. Translation gives CASSFRLAGRNEQFF.

This clonotype was seen at least ten times. The V gene is TRBV29-1, the J gene TRBJ2-7; D uncertain. V was clipped by 6 bases and J by 1 base, with 13 bases between them. The CDR3 has 13 amino acids. In germline, CDR1 is SQVTM, CDR2 ANQGSEA. CDR3 region: CSVVTDGSYEQYF. CDR3 nucleotide sequence: TGCAGCGTAGTAACGGACGGGTCCTACGAGCAGTACTTC.